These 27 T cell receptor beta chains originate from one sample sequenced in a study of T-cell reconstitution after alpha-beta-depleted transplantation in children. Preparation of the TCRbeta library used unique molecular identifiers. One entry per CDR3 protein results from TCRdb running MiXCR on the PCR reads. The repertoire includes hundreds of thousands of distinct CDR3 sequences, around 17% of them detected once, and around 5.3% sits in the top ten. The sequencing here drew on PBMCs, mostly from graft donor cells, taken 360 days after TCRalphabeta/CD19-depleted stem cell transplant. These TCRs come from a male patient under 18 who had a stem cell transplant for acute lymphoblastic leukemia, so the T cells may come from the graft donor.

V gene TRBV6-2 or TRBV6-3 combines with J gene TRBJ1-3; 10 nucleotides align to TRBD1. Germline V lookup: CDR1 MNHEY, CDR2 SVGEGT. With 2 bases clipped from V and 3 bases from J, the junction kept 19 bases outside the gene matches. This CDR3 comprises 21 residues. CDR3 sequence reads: CASSYARRALPGQGSGNTIYF. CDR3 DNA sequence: TGTGCCAGCAGTTACGCCCGGAGAGCACTTCCGGGACAGGGGAGTGGAAACACCATATATTTT.

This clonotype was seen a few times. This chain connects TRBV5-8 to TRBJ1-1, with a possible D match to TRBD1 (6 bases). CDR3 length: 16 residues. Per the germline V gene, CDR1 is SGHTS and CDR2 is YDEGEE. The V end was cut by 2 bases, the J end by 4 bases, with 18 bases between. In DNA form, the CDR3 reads TGTGCCAGCAGCTTCAGCACAGGGCAAATGGGCACTGAAGCTTTCTTT. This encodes CASSFSTGQMGTEAFF.

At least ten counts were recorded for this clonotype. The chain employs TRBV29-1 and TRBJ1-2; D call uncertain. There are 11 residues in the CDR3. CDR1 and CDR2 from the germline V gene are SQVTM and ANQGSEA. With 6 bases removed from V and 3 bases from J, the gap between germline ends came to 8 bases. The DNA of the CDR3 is TGCAGCGTGGGCCGGGACTATGGCTACACCTTC. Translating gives CSVGRDYGYTF.

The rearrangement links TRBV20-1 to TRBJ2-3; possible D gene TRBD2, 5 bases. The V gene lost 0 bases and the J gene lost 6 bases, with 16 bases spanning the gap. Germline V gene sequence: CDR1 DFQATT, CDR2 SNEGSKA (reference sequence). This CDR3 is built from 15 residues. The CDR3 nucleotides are TGCAGTGCTAGAGATCGGGGATGGAACACGGATACGCAGTATTTT. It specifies CSARDRGWNTDTQYF.

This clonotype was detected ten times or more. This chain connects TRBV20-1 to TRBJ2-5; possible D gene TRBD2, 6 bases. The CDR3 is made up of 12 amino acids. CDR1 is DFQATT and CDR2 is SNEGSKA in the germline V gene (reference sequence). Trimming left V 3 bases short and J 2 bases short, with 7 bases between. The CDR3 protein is CSARDYQETQYF. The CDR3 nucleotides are TGCAGTGCTAGGGACTATCAAGAGACCCAGTACTTC.

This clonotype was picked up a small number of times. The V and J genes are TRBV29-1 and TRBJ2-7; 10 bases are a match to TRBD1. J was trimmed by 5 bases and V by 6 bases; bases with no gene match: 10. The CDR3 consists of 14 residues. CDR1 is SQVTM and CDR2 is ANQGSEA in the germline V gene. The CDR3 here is CSVNSRDRGHEQYF. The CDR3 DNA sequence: TGCAGCGTCAACTCTCGGGACAGGGGCCACGAGCAGTACTTC.

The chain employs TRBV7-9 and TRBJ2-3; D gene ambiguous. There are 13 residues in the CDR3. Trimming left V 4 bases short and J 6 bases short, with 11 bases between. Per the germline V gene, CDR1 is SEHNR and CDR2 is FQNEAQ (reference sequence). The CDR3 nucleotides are TGTGCCAGCAGCTACCTATCTGGGGATACGCAGTATTTT. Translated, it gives CASSYLSGDTQYF. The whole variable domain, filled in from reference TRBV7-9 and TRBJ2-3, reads DTGVSQNPRHKITKRGQNVTFRCDPISEHNRLYWYRQTLGQGPEFLTYFQNEAQLEKSRLLSDRFSAERPKGSFSTLEIQRTEQGDSAMYLCASSYLSGDTQYFGPGTRLTVL.

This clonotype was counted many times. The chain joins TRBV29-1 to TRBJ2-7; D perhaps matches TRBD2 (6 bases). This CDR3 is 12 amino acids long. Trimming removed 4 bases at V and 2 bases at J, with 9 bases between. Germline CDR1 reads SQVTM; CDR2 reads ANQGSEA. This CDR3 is CSVGWGAYEQYF. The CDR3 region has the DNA TGCAGCGTTGGGTGGGGGGCCTACGAGCAGTACTTC.

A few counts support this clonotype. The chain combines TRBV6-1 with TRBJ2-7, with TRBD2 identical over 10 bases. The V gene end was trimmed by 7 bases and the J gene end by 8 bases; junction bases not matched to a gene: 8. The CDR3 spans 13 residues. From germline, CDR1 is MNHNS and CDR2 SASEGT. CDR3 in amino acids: CASKASGRIQQYF. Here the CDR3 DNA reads TGTGCCAGCAAGGCTAGCGGGAGAATTCAGCAGTACTTC.

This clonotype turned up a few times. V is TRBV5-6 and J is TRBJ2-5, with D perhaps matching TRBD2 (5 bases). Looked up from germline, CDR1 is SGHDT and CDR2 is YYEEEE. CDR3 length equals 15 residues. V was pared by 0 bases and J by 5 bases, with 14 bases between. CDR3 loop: CASSLASIRRETQYF. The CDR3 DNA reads TGTGCCAGCAGCTTGGCCTCTATAAGGAGGGAGACCCAGTACTTC.

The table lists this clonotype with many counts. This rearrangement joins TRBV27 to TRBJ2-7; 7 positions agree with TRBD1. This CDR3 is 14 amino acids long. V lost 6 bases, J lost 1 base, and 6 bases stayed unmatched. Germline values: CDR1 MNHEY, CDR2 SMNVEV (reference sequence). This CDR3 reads CASSFRDSSYEQYF. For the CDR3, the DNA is TGTGCCAGCAGCTTCCGGGACAGTTCCTACGAGCAGTACTTC.

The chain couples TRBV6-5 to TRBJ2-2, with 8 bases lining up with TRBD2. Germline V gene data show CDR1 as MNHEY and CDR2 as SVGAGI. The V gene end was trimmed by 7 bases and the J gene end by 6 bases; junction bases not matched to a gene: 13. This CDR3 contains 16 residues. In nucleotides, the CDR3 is TGTGCCAGCAAAGGGGCTGGCAGCGGGAGTGCCGGGGAGCTGTTTTTT. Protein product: CASKGAGSGSAGELFF.

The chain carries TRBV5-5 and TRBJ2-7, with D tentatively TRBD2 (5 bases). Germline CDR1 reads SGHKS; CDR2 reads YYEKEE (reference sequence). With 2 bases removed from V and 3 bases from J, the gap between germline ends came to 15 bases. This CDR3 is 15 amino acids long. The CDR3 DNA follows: TGTGCCAGCAGCTTATCCCTAGGAGGAAACTACGAGCAGTACTTC. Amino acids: CASSLSLGGNYEQYF.

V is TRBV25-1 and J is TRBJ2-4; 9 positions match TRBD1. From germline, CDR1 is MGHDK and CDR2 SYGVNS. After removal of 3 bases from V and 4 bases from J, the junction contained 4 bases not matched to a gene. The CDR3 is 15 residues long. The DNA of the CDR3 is TGTGCCAGCAGTGACCCCGGGACAGGGAAAAACATTCAGTACTTC. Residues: CASSDPGTGKNIQYF.

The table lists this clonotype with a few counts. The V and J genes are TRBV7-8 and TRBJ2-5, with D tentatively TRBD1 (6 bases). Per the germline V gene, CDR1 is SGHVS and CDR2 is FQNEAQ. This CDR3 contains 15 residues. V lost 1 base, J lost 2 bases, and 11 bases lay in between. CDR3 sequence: CASSLDSRGQETQYF. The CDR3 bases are TGTGCCAGCAGCTTAGATAGCAGGGGACAAGAGACCCAGTACTTC. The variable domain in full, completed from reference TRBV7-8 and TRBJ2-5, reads GAGVSQSPRYKVAKRGQDVALRCDPISGHVSLFWYQQALGQGPEFLTYFQNEAQLDKSGLPSDRFFAERPEGSVSTLKIQRTQQEDSAVYLCASSLDSRGQETQYFGPGTRLLVL.

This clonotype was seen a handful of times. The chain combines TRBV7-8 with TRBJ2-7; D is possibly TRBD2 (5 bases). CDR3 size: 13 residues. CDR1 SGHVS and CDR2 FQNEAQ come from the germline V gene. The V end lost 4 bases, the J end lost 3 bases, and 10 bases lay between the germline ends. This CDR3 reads CASSSNGGYEQYF. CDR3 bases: TGTGCCAGCAGCTCTAACGGAGGCTACGAGCAGTACTTC.

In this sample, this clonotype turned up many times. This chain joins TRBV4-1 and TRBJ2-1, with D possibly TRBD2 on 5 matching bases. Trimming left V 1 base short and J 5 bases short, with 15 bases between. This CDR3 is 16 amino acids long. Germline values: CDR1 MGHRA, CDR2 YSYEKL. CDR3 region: CASSQGGRGAHNEQFF. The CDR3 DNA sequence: TGCGCCAGCAGCCAAGGAGGTCGGGGTGCCCACAATGAGCAGTTCTTC.

In DNA, the CDR3 is TGTGCCAGCAGCTTACCCGGGAGAGGAAACACCATATATTTT. Residues: CASSLPGRGNTIYF. The chain uses TRBV7-2 and TRBJ1-3; D is undetermined. Trimming removed 2 bases from V and 4 bases from J, with 9 bases in between. The CDR3 is made up of 14 amino acids. From germline, CDR1 is SGHTA and CDR2 FQGNSA.

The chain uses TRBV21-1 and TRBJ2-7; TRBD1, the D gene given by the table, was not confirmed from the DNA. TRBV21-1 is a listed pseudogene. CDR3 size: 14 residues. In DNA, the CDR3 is TGTGCCAGCACCCTGGGGGACATTCCCTACGAGCAGTACTTC. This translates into CASTLGDIPYEQYF.

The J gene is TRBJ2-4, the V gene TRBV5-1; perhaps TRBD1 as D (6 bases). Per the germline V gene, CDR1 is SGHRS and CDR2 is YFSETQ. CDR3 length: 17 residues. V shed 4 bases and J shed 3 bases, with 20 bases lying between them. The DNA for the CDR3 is TGCGCCAGCAGCCAACACAGGGTCATCCCGGGCAAAAACATTCAGTACTTC. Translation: CASSQHRVIPGKNIQYF.

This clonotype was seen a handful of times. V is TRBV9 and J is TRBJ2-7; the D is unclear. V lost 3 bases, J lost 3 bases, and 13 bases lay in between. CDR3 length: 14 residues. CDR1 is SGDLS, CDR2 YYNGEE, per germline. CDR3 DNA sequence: TGTGCCAGCAGCGGGGTATCGGGCAACTACGAGCAGTACTTC. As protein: CASSGVSGNYEQYF.

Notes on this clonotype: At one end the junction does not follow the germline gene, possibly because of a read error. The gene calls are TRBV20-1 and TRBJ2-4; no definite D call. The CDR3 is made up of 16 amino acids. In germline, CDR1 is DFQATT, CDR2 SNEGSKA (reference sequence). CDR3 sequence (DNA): TGCTGTGCTAGAGATTTGGGCGGTGAAGCCAAAAACATTCAGTACTTC. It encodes CCARDLGGEAKNIQYF.

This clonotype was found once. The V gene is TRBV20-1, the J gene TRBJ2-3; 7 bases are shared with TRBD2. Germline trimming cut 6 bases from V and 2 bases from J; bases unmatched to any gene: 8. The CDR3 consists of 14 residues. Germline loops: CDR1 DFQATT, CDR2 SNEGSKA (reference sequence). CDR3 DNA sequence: TGCAGTGCAGATACTAGCGTACACACAGATACGCAGTATTTT. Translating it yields CSADTSVHTDTQYF.

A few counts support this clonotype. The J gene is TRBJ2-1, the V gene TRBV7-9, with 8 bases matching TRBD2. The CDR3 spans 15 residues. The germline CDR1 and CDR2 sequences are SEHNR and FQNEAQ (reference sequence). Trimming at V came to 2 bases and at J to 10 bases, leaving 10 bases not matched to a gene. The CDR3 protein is CASSLRREAPWEQFF. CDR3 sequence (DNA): TGTGCCAGCAGCTTACGGCGGGAGGCCCCATGGGAGCAGTTCTTC.

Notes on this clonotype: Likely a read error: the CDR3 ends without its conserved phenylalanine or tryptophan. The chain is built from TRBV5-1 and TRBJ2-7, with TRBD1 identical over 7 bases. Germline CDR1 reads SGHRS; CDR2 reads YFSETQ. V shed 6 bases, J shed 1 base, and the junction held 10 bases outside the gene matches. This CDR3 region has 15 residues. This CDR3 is CASNPTGAFSYEQYL. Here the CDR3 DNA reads TGCGCCAGCAACCCCACAGGGGCTTTTTCCTACGAGCAGTACTTG.

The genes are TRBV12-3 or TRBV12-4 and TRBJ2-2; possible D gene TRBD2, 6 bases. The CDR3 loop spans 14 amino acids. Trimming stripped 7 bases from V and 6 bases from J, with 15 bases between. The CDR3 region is CASTLRAGPGELFF. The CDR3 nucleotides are TGTGCCAGCACCTTGAGGGCGGGACCCGGGGAGCTGTTTTTT.

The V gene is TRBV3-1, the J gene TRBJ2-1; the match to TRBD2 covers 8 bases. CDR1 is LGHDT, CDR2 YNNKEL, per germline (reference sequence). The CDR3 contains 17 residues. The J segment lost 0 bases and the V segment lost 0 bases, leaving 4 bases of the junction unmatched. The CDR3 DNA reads TGTGCCAGCAGCCAAGATCTTACTAGCGGCTCCTACAATGAGCAGTTCTTC. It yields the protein CASSQDLTSGSYNEQFF.